This T cell receptor (beta chain) is drawn from a study of blood T cell repertoires in COVID-19. Turning to the study itself: The United States, Italy and Spain supplied acute and convalescent COVID-19 samples. The cDNA or gDNA used as material had been derived from T cells, B-cell-depleted T cells, or PBMCs.

Original analysis: Nucleated cell counts were estimated from reference gene primer amplification. The repertoire was sequenced with immunoSEQ multiplex PCR; TCRdb's copy has only in-frame clones and lacks some. That table furnishes V, J and clone size, whereas the DNA furnished D and trimming. The sample contains 55,000 to 90,000 clones, roughly 86% of which appear only once. V was clipped by 4 bases and J by 4 bases; unmatched bases: 5. Germline V lookup: CDR1 MGHRA, CDR2 YSYEKL. The CDR3 has 15 amino acids. This chain links TRBV4-1 with TRBJ1-5; 9 bases align to TRBD1. This clonotype originated in a woman in her sixties with acute or convalescent COVID-19. Sequenced input: peripheral blood. In DNA form, the CDR3 reads TGCGCCAGCAGCCCCCGACAGGGGGGGAATCAGCCCCAGCATTTT. This encodes CASSPRQGGNQPQHF.